This T cell receptor (beta chain) was retrieved from a study of shared T cell receptors in the human thymus. TCRdb's copy holds only in-frame clones and misses some; the assay was immunoSEQ multiplex PCR. Here the sample spans 720,000 or so clones, roughly 85% being singletons. This same sample was also taken into another study, of human thymus T cells. That report adds: The thymus was resected at corrective cardiac surgery. V and J gene usage appeared biased in thymic and blood repertoires. Related research reported highly overlapping thymic repertoires among unrelated individuals.

Sequencing was carried out using thymocytes. The sequence was collected from a girl younger than two with a congenital heart defect.

The CDR3 protein is CSALTFVSKNIQYF. The CDR3 DNA follows: TGCAGCGCCCTGACTTTCGTTTCCAAAAACATTCAGTACTTC. The rearrangement links TRBV29-1 to TRBJ2-4, with unresolved D. V shed 7 bases and J shed 2 bases, with 15 bases lying between them. CDR3 length: 14 amino acids. CDR1 and CDR2 from the germline V gene are SQVTM and ANQGSEA.